The 27 T cell receptor beta chains below all came from one sample that was sequenced in a study of CD8 T cells in ankylosing spondylitis (dated 2017 in TCRdb). No antigens are known for them. General study outcomes and caveats: A TCR beta motif made up of eight or nine highly homologous amino acid variants appeared to be characteristic of blood from ankylosing spondylitis patients.

The library was produced with 5' RACE. The sequencing machine was an Illumina HiSeq 2500. In TCRdb, the public reads were trimmed at Q25 with fastp and aligned with MiXCR, with productive beta chains retained. Each CDR3 protein gets just one entry, which takes the most common genes and DNA from the rows behind it. This sample gives under 950,000 distinct CDR3 sequences in total; 15% to 20% of them show up just once. The ten most abundant clones make up about 20% of the sample. The specimen sequenced was blood, either unsorted or a sorted T cell fraction (not recorded which). All receptors derive from a male donor with ankylosing spondylitis.

This clonotype was recorded many times. The chain recombines TRBV5-1 with TRBJ2-1; the D gene is possibly TRBD2 (6 bases). V was shortened by 0 bases and J by 4 bases, with 14 bases between the two germline ends. Germline V lookup: CDR1 SGHRS, CDR2 YFSETQ. There are 16 residues in the CDR3. CDR3 DNA sequence: TGCGCCAGCAGCTTGGGGAGGGGTCTCATGTACAATGAGCAGTTCTTC. Protein product: CASSLGRGLMYNEQFF.

This clonotype occurred a few times. This chain joins TRBV4-2 and TRBJ2-3; D gene unclear. V gave up 1 base and J gave up 5 bases, with 10 bases separating them. Germline-derived CDR1 and CDR2 are LGHNA and YNFKEQ. CDR3 length: 14 amino acids. The CDR3 reads CASSQVGREDTQYF. CDR3 bases: TGTGCCAGCAGCCAAGTCGGAAGGGAAGATACGCAGTATTTT.

There are a few counts of this clonotype. The chain couples TRBV28 to TRBJ1-2; 10 bases map to TRBD1. With 4 bases clipped from V and 4 bases from J, the junction kept 6 bases outside the gene matches. Germline CDR1 MDHEN, CDR2 SYDVKM. CDR3 length equals 15 residues. In nucleotides, the CDR3 is TGTGCCAGCAGTTCTCCGGGACAGGGGAGCTATGGCTACACCTTC. It is translated as CASSSPGQGSYGYTF.

CDR3 region: CASSHTVQETQYF. The CDR3 DNA follows: TGCGCCAGCAGCCATACAGTCCAAGAGACCCAGTACTTC. The chain combines TRBV4-1 with TRBJ2-5; D remains unclear. This CDR3 is 13 amino acids long. V gave up 3 bases and J gave up 1 base, with 6 bases separating them. Germline assignment: CDR1 MGHRA and CDR2 YSYEKL.

The V and J genes are TRBV30 and TRBJ1-2, with no clear D. V shed 2 bases and J shed 4 bases, with 8 bases lying between them. This CDR3 is built from 12 residues. Looked up from germline, CDR1 is GTSNPN and CDR2 is SVGIG (reference sequence). CDR3 coding DNA: TGTGCCTGGAGTACAGAAACCTATGGCTACACCTTC. This translates into CAWSTETYGYTF.

This clonotype was recorded a few times. V and J are TRBV20-1 and TRBJ1-5, with D maybe TRBD1 (5 bases). Germline CDR1 and CDR2: DFQATT and SNEGSKA (reference sequence). Trimming cost V 1 base and J 6 bases, with 10 bases left between them. This CDR3 has 13 amino acids. The CDR3 bases are TGCAGTGCTAGAGTAGGGGTCGGTCAGCCCCAGCATTTT. It specifies CSARVGVGQPQHF.

This clonotype was detected a few times. The chain employs TRBV5-1 and TRBJ2-7; TRBD2 aligns across 7 bases. The CDR3 covers 13 residues. Germline V gene sequence: CDR1 SGHRS, CDR2 YFSETQ. V trimming: 8 bases; J trimming: 3 bases; junction bases outside the gene matches: 8. CDR3 residues: CASSTRGGYEQYF. CDR3 in DNA: TGCGCCAGTTCGACTCGCGGGGGCTACGAGCAGTACTTC.

The genes are TRBV5-1 and TRBJ2-7, with D uncertain. The CDR3 has 13 amino acids. V dropped 4 bases and J dropped 0 bases, with 8 bases sitting between them. Germline CDR1 reads SGHRS; CDR2 reads YFSETQ. CDR3 sequence reads: CASSSIGSYEQYF. For the CDR3, the DNA is TGCGCCAGCAGCAGTATTGGCTCCTACGAGCAGTACTTC.

This clonotype showed up many times. The chain links TRBV4-2 to TRBJ1-2; no clear D gene. Trimming stripped 0 bases from V and 13 bases from J, with 15 bases between. The length of the CDR3 is 13 residues. Germline CDR1 is LGHNA and CDR2 is YNFKEQ. CDR3 sequence reads: CASSQDGSVFSTF. CDR3 sequence (DNA): TGTGCCAGCAGCCAAGATGGGTCTGTATTCTCCACCTTC.

This clonotype was observed a handful of times. This chain joins TRBV6-2 or TRBV6-3 and TRBJ2-4, with TRBD1 as a possible D gene (6 bases). Trimming cost V 6 bases and J 0 bases, with 15 bases left between them. CDR1 is MNHEY, CDR2 SVGEGT, per germline. The CDR3 totals 16 residues. The CDR3 DNA follows: TGTGCCAGCAGCCCTAAGGGGGTGGGAGCCAAAAACATTCAGTACTTC. As protein: CASSPKGVGAKNIQYF.

The V gene is TRBV3-1, the J gene TRBJ2-7; D may be TRBD2 (6 bases). The CDR3 totals 18 residues. Germline-derived CDR1 and CDR2 are LGHDT and YNNKEL (reference sequence). The V end lost 1 base, the J end lost 2 bases, and 21 bases lay between the germline ends. The chain's CDR3 is CASSQGPTGGGDAYEQYF. The CDR3 DNA is TGTGCCAGCAGCCAAGGGCCCACCGGCGGAGGGGATGCCTACGAGCAGTACTTC.

This clonotype has at least ten counts. The V call is TRBV5-1, the J call TRBJ2-2; 7 bases fit TRBD2. V was pared by 4 bases and J by 1 base, with 10 bases of the junction left unmatched. Germline V CDR1 and CDR2: SGHRS, YFSETQ. This CDR3 region has 17 residues. CDR3 DNA: TGCGCCAGCAGCCCCTCTATGGCGGGGGTGAACACCGGGGAGCTGTTTTTT. Its protein is CASSPSMAGVNTGELFF.

The V and J genes are TRBV10-3 and TRBJ1-2, with 10 bases aligning to TRBD1. Germline V gene lookup returns CDR1 ENHRY and CDR2 SYGVKD. V was clipped by 0 bases and J by 10 bases; unmatched bases: 5. This CDR3 contains 14 residues. The CDR3 reads CAISESGTGVLYTF. In nucleotides, the CDR3 is TGTGCCATCAGTGAGTCCGGGACAGGGGTCCTCTACACCTTC.

This rearrangement joins TRBV28 to TRBJ2-3; D perhaps matches TRBD2 (6 bases). Germline CDR1 is MDHEN and CDR2 is SYDVKM. The CDR3 runs to 16 residues. With 0 bases removed from V and 0 bases from J, the gap between germline ends came to 10 bases. The CDR3 protein is CASSLWGLLSTDTQYF. The CDR3 nucleotides are TGTGCCAGCAGTTTATGGGGACTTCTTAGCACAGATACGCAGTATTTT.

This clonotype was seen a few times. This chain uses TRBV5-6 with TRBJ2-3, with TRBD2 as a possible D gene (5 bases). Germline V lookup: CDR1 SGHDT, CDR2 YYEEEE. The V gene lost 0 bases and the J gene lost 14 bases, with 13 bases spanning the gap. The CDR3 consists of 12 residues. CDR3 sequence: CASSLGTGPPYF. The DNA for the CDR3 is TGTGCCAGCAGCTTGGGGACTGGACCCCCGTATTTT.

This clonotype was seen once. This sequence joins TRBV3-1 and TRBJ2-7; D might be TRBD1 or TRBD2, each matching 6 bases. Trimming shortened V by 2 bases and J by 4 bases, and 12 bases separated the two germline ends. The CDR3 totals 14 residues. CDR1 and CDR2 from the germline V gene are LGHDT and YNNKEL (reference sequence). DNA for the CDR3: TGTGCCAGCAGCCAAAGGGGGGCGAGGTACGAGCAGTACTTC. Translation: CASSQRGARYEQYF.

V is TRBV27 and J is TRBJ2-6; no definite D call. Germline V gene data show CDR1 as MNHEY and CDR2 as SMNVEV (reference sequence). The CDR3 covers 14 residues. V was pared by 4 bases and J by 0 bases, with 4 bases between. This CDR3 is CASSYYSGANVLTF. DNA for the CDR3: TGTGCCAGCAGTTACTACTCTGGGGCCAACGTCCTGACTTTC.

V is TRBV27 and J is TRBJ1-1; D may be TRBD1 (6 bases). The V gene's germline CDR1 is MNHEY and CDR2 SMNVEV (reference sequence). CDR3 length: 14 residues. Trimming took 2 bases from V and 11 from J, leaving 18 bases between them. DNA for the CDR3: TGTGCCAGCAGTTTAATAACAGGGTCCCCTCCCGCTTTCTTT. It is translated as CASSLITGSPPAFF.

CDR3 in DNA: TGTGCCAGTAGTACCCCGACGGGGGGACACAATGAGCAGTTCTTC. As protein: CASSTPTGGHNEQFF. J is TRBJ2-1 and V is TRBV19; TRBD2 matches at 7 bases. Unmatched junction bases numbered 8, after V lost 4 bases and J lost 5 bases. CDR1 is LNHDA and CDR2 is SQIVND in the germline V gene (reference sequence). The CDR3 extends over 15 amino acids.

This clonotype was recorded a few times. The gene calls are TRBV20-1 and TRBJ2-2, with D possibly being TRBD2 (6 bases). The V end lost 5 bases, the J end lost 4 bases, and 8 bases lay between the germline ends. This CDR3 comprises 12 residues. Germline V gene data show CDR1 as DFQATT and CDR2 as SNEGSKA (reference sequence). CDR3: CSARDFTGELFF. CDR3 sequence (DNA): TGCAGTGCTCGGGACTTCACCGGGGAGCTGTTTTTT.

In this sample, this clonotype turned up a few times. This sequence joins TRBV7-3 and TRBJ2-1, with a weak D call TRBD2 (6 bases). This CDR3 is 15 amino acids long. CDR1 and CDR2 (germline): SGHTA, FQGTGA. The V end was cut by 4 bases, the J end by 7 bases, with 17 bases between. This CDR3 reads CASSSTGLVLNEQFF. The CDR3, as DNA: TGTGCCAGCAGCTCCACGGGACTCGTCCTAAATGAGCAGTTCTTC.

This clonotype showed up just a few times. The chain joins TRBV24-1 to TRBJ2-1; 13 nucleotides match TRBD2. The CDR3 runs 17 residues. Germline V CDR1 and CDR2: KGHDR, SFDVKD. Unmatched junction bases numbered 7, after V lost 0 bases and J lost 9 bases. The CDR3 here is CATSDLWGTSGVSEQFF. In nucleotides, the CDR3 is TGTGCCACCAGTGATTTGTGGGGGACTAGCGGGGTTAGTGAGCAGTTCTTC.

This clonotype was counted between two and nine times. V and J are TRBV12-3 or TRBV12-4 and TRBJ2-3, with TRBD1 as a possible D gene (5 bases). This CDR3 has 17 amino acids. V was pared by 1 base and J by 0 bases, with 14 bases between. The CDR3 coding sequence is TGTGCCAGCAGTTTAGAGGGGCTAGACCCTAGCACAGATACGCAGTATTTT. It yields the protein CASSLEGLDPSTDTQYF.

This chain uses TRBV5-6 with TRBJ1-2; tentative D call: TRBD1 (5 bases). Germline CDR1 is SGHDT and CDR2 is YYEEEE. The V end lost 5 bases, the J end lost 3 bases, and 11 bases lay between the germline ends. There are 13 residues in the CDR3. The CDR3 spells CASSEDNDYGYTF. The CDR3 DNA sequence: TGTGCCAGCAGTGAGGACAACGACTATGGCTACACCTTC. Looking up the rest from reference TRBV5-6 and TRBJ1-2 gives the full variable domain: DAGVTQSPTHLIKTRGQQVTLRCSPKSGHDTVSWYQQALGQGPQFIFQYYEEEERQRGNFPDRFSGHQFPNYSSELNVNALLLGDSALYLCASSEDNDYGYTFGSGTRLTVV.

This clonotype appeared a few times. This rearrangement joins TRBV21-1 to TRBJ2-7; TRBD1 is the table's D call, not checked against the DNA. TRBV21-1 is given as a pseudogene. The length of the CDR3 is 12 residues. CDR3 bases: TGTGCCAGCAGCGAGGTCCCGGTCGAGCAGTACTTC. Its protein is CASSEVPVEQYF.

The chain employs TRBV12-3 or TRBV12-4 and TRBJ2-1; 12 bases map to TRBD1. The CDR3 loop spans 15 amino acids. V trimming: 4 bases; J trimming: 5 bases; junction bases outside the gene matches: 3. The CDR3, as DNA: TGTGCCAGCAGTTCCGGGACAGGGGGCCACAATGAGCAGTTCTTC. The encoded protein is CASSSGTGGHNEQFF.

This clonotype came up a few times. The chain is built from TRBV20-1 and TRBJ1-1, with D possibly being TRBD1 (6 bases). CDR1 and CDR2 (germline): DFQATT, SNEGSKA (reference sequence). V lost 5 bases to trimming and J lost 0 bases, with 19 bases between them. The CDR3 is 16 residues long. CDR3 sequence reads: CSAWGGLQIMNTEAFF. For the CDR3, the DNA is TGCAGTGCTTGGGGGGGGCTACAAATCATGAACACTGAAGCTTTCTTT.